The 24 T cell receptor beta chains listed next were all sequenced from one sample in a study of cytomegalovirus exposure and HLA in healthy donors. Primers included in the PCR were 60 Vbeta and 13 Jbeta primers. The table came from immunoSEQ multiplex PCR; TCRdb's copy has only in-frame clones and leaves some out. The data show about 110,000 clones, with roughly 80% seen just once and approximately 7.2% held by the top ten. The sequencing input was PBMCs. All receptors come from a man aged 30-40 years in good health and CMV-seropositive.

The chain joins TRBV29-1 to TRBJ2-7; possibly TRBD1 for D (6 bases). Germline CDR1 and CDR2: SQVTM and ANQGSEA. This CDR3 is 12 amino acids long. The germline V and J ends were trimmed by 4 bases and 1 base, with 8 bases remaining between them. CDR3 bases: TGCAGCGTTGCTACAGGGTCCTACGAGCAGTACTTC. Translating it yields CSVATGSYEQYF.

The chain links TRBV11-2 to TRBJ2-1; D is possibly TRBD1 (5 bases). The length of the CDR3 is 13 residues. V was shortened by 2 bases and J by 5 bases, with 7 bases between the two germline ends. Germline V gene data show CDR1 as SGHAT and CDR2 as FQNNGV. The CDR3 DNA is TGTGCCAGCAGCTTACGCAGGGACAATGAGCAGTTCTTC. Its translation: CASSLRRDNEQFF.

V usage is TRBV27 and J usage is TRBJ2-1; 10 bases agree with TRBD1. The CDR3 extends over 15 amino acids. CDR1 and CDR2 from the germline V gene are MNHEY and SMNVEV (reference sequence). Trimming at V came to 9 bases and at J to 5 bases, leaving 10 bases not matched to a gene. CDR3 residues: CASRQGAAPNNEQFF. CDR3 in DNA: TGTGCCAGTAGACAGGGGGCGGCCCCAAACAATGAGCAGTTCTTC.

The genes are TRBV11-2 and TRBJ1-4; D gene ambiguous. Germline CDR1 is SGHAT and CDR2 is FQNNGV. This CDR3 has 15 residues. The germline V and J ends were trimmed by 3 bases and 2 bases, with 10 bases remaining between them. CDR3 sequence (DNA): TGTGCCAGCAGCTTTTCGGAGGGCACTAATGAAAAACTGTTTTTT. It encodes CASSFSEGTNEKLFF.

On this clone: The identical CDR3 is also encoded by other nucleotide sequences in the sample. V and J are TRBV25-1 and TRBJ1-6; 7 nucleotides align to TRBD1. Germline V gene lookup returns CDR1 MGHDK and CDR2 SYGVNS. Unmatched junction bases numbered 2, after V lost 3 bases and J lost 9 bases. CDR3 length equals 13 residues. The CDR3 bases are TGTGCCAGCAGTGACACAGGGGTTTCACCCCTCCACTTT. It is translated as CASSDTGVSPLHF.

The rearrangement links TRBV7-2 to TRBJ1-6; D call uncertain. V was clipped by 3 bases and J by 0 bases, with 12 bases between them. The length of the CDR3 is 17 residues. CDR1 and CDR2 (germline): SGHTA, FQGNSA. The CDR3 DNA follows: TGTGCCAGCAGCTTGGCCTTGAGGGCCTCCTATAATTCACCCCTCCACTTT. Its translation: CASSLALRASYNSPLHF.

This sequence joins TRBV6-5 and TRBJ1-1; possibly TRBD1 for D (5 bases). Germline CDR1 is MNHEY and CDR2 is SVGAGI. V shed 2 bases and J shed 0 bases, with 7 bases lying between them. This CDR3 has 14 amino acids. CDR3 protein: CASSYRGMNTEAFF. CDR3 DNA sequence: TGTGCCAGCAGTTACAGGGGTATGAACACTGAAGCTTTCTTT.

The J gene is TRBJ2-5, the V gene TRBV18; 12 nucleotides agree with TRBD2. Looked up from germline, CDR1 is KGHSH and CDR2 is LQKENI. V shed 1 base, J shed 8 bases, and the junction held 14 bases outside the gene matches. The CDR3 loop spans 18 amino acids. In DNA form, the CDR3 reads TGTGCCAGCTCACCACGGACCGGGCCTAGCGGGGGGGCCGTCACCCAGTACTTC. As protein: CASSPRTGPSGGAVTQYF.

This rearrangement joins TRBV2 to TRBJ1-1, with 7 bases fitting TRBD1. Germline values: CDR1 SNHLY, CDR2 FYNNEI. This CDR3 comprises 14 residues. V gave up 5 bases and J gave up 3 bases; unmatched junction bases: 6. The CDR3 region is CASSSETGYTEAFF. The CDR3 DNA is TGTGCCAGCAGTTCCGAGACAGGGTACACTGAAGCTTTCTTT.

The chain couples TRBV27 to TRBJ2-1; possibly TRBD2 for D (7 bases). This CDR3 contains 12 residues. Trimming pared 6 bases from V and 9 bases from J, leaving 12 bases between. Germline V gene lookup returns CDR1 MNHEY and CDR2 SMNVEV (reference sequence). The CDR3, as DNA: TGTGCCAGCAGCCTCGGGGGGCTTGAGCAGTTCTTC. Translation gives CASSLGGLEQFF.

This sequence joins TRBV7-3 and TRBJ2-7; 11 bases match TRBD2. This CDR3 has 15 residues. The J segment lost 0 bases and the V segment lost 5 bases, leaving 3 bases of the junction unmatched. CDR1 SGHTA and CDR2 FQGTGA come from the germline V gene. The CDR3 DNA reads as TGTGCCAGCAGCAAGACTAGCGGGGCCTCCTACGAGCAGTACTTC. It yields the protein CASSKTSGASYEQYF.

The chain recombines TRBV7-8 with TRBJ2-7; 8 bases are shared with TRBD2. V shed 3 bases and J 1 base; nucleotides not matched to a gene: 5. Germline-derived CDR1 and CDR2 are SGHVS and FQNEAQ. The CDR3 spans 15 residues. The CDR3 is CASSFSAGGSYEQYF. Written as DNA, the CDR3 is TGTGCCAGCAGCTTCAGCGCGGGGGGTTCCTACGAGCAGTACTTC.

This clone was seen only once. This chain uses TRBV10-3 with TRBJ1-1; possibly TRBD1 for D (6 bases). Looked up from germline, CDR1 is ENHRY and CDR2 is SYGVKD. The germline V and J ends were trimmed by 6 bases and 10 bases, with 18 bases remaining between them. The CDR3 extends over 13 amino acids. CDR3 protein: CAISDPGEGVAFF. As DNA, the CDR3 is TGTGCCATCAGCGACCCGGGGGAGGGGGTAGCTTTCTTT.

The chain has TRBV10-3 and TRBJ1-5, with a possible D match to TRBD1 (5 bases). Germline assignment: CDR1 ENHRY and CDR2 SYGVKD. The CDR3 sequence is 13 residues long. V lost 5 bases and J 5 bases, leaving 10 bases between the germline ends. CDR3 in DNA: TGTGCCATCAGTCCAGGGTGGGATCAGCCCCAGCATTTT. Its translation is CAISPGWDQPQHF.

The chain links TRBV5-4 to TRBJ1-4; 10 nucleotides agree with TRBD1. The CDR3 consists of 16 residues. Germline lookup yields CDR1 SGHNT and CDR2 YYREEE (reference sequence). V shed 6 bases, J shed 3 bases, and the junction held 8 bases outside the gene matches. The CDR3 sequence is CASTLDRGRANEKLFF. CDR3 in DNA: TGTGCCAGCACCCTAGACAGGGGGCGGGCTAATGAAAAACTGTTTTTT.

V and J are TRBV5-4 and TRBJ2-7; 7 nucleotides match TRBD2. The CDR3 is 14 residues long. The J segment lost 9 bases and the V segment lost 2 bases, leaving 11 bases of the junction unmatched. The V gene's germline CDR1 is SGHNT and CDR2 YYREEE (reference sequence). CDR3 sequence reads: CASSFGAGDFGQYF. The CDR3 region has the DNA TGTGCCAGCAGCTTTGGGGCGGGGGATTTCGGGCAGTACTTC. Based on the CDR3 plus reference TRBV5-4 and TRBJ2-7, the full variable domain is ETGVTQSPTHLIKTRGQQVTLRCSSQSGHNTVSWYQQALGQGPQFIFQYYREEENGRGNFPPRFSGLQFPNYSSELNVNALELDDSALYLCASSFGAGDFGQYFGPGTRLTVT.

The J gene is TRBJ2-7, the V gene TRBV6-5, with 7 bases matching TRBD1. The CDR3 is 14 residues long. Germline V gene sequence: CDR1 MNHEY, CDR2 SVGAGI. The trim removed 1 base at V and 2 bases at J, leaving 2 bases unmatched. The CDR3 DNA sequence: TGTGCCAGCAGTTACTTAGGGGGCGCCTACGAGCAGTACTTC. This encodes CASSYLGGAYEQYF.

The chain is built from TRBV2 and TRBJ2-2; 8 bases align to TRBD1. The CDR3 totals 15 residues. Germline V gene lookup returns CDR1 SNHLY and CDR2 FYNNEI. V shed 5 bases and J 2 bases; nucleotides not matched to a gene: 4. CDR3 nucleotides: TGTGCCAGCAGTTGGACAGGGTCAAACACCGGGGAGCTGTTTTTT. Encoded protein: CASSWTGSNTGELFF.

The genes are TRBV15 and TRBJ1-5; TRBD1 matches at 8 bases. This CDR3 region has 15 residues. Germline V lookup: CDR1 LNHNV, CDR2 YYDKDF (reference sequence). The J segment lost 3 bases and the V segment lost 1 base, leaving 2 bases of the junction unmatched. This CDR3 is CATSRGTGSNQPQHF. The CDR3 nucleotides read TGTGCCACCAGCAGAGGGACAGGGTCCAATCAGCCCCAGCATTTT.

This clone was seen a few times. The rearrangement uses TRBV4-1 and TRBJ1-5, with 8 bases aligning to TRBD1. V shed 2 bases and J 5 bases; nucleotides not matched to a gene: 14. The germline V gene has CDR1 MGHRA and CDR2 YSYEKL. This CDR3 contains 18 residues. The CDR3 nucleotides read TGCGCCAGCAGCCAAATCCGAGTAGGGACAGGTAAATATCAGCCCCAGCATTTT. It codes for CASSQIRVGTGKYQPQHF.

Only one count was recorded for this clone. V gene TRBV4-3 combines with J gene TRBJ1-2; D ambiguous. The germline gives CDR1 LGHNA, CDR2 YSLEER. CDR3 length: 14 amino acids. Trimming took off 4 bases at V and 2 bases at J, with 11 bases between the two ends. In DNA form, the CDR3 reads TGCGCCAGCAGCCCCGGAGATACGAACTATGGCTACACCTTC. Amino acids: CASSPGDTNYGYTF.

The gene calls are TRBV7-9 and TRBJ2-7; tentative D call: TRBD1 (5 bases). This CDR3 is built from 13 residues. V lost 8 bases to trimming and J lost 7 bases, with 18 bases between them. Germline lookup yields CDR1 SEHNR and CDR2 FQNEAQ (reference sequence). The CDR3 DNA follows: TGTGCCAGCTCGGGCAGGGATGAGTGGGAGCAGTACTTC. Protein sequence: CASSGRDEWEQYF.

The chain uses TRBV21-1 and TRBJ2-7; the table's D gene call, TRBD1, was not cross checked with the DNA. TRBV21-1 is designated a pseudogene. This CDR3 is 15 amino acids long. CDR3 bases: TGTGCCAGCAGCAAAGAGCTGGACAACTACTACGAGCAGTACTTC. This encodes CASSKELDNYYEQYF.

The chain uses TRBV5-1 and TRBJ2-7; 11 bases agree with TRBD2. The CDR3 totals 15 residues. The J segment lost 3 bases and the V segment lost 3 bases, leaving 5 bases of the junction unmatched. CDR1 and CDR2 from the germline V gene are SGHRS and YFSETQ. CDR3 sequence reads: CASSWEGTSGYEQYF. In nucleotides, the CDR3 is TGCGCCAGCAGCTGGGAGGGGACTAGCGGCTACGAGCAGTACTTC.